This T cell receptor (beta chain) was sequenced for a study of control samples from healthy donors and cancer patients. Clones were read by immunoSEQ multiplex PCR, and TCRdb kept only the in-frame ones, dropping some. The table includes 110,000 or so clones, about 89% detected once. The CDR3 contains 17 residues. V lost 0 bases to trimming and J lost 5 bases; unmatched junction nucleotides: 10. In germline, CDR1 is LGHNA, CDR2 YSLEER. The sequence was obtained from a woman between 50 and 59 years old in good health. The chain uses TRBV4-3 and TRBJ2-1; 7 nucleotides line up with TRBD2. Source material: blood. In DNA form, the CDR3 reads TGCGCCAGCAGCCAAGATCGGGTGGGGGGGATAAACAATGAGCAGTTCTTC. It translates to CASSQDRVGGINNEQFF.